These 16 T cell receptor beta chains were all obtained from the same sample, sequenced in a study of pediatric ulcerative colitis (dated by TCRdb to the late 2010s). Libraries were made using the immunoSEQ multiplex PCR assay. The table was pulled from immuneACCESS by TCRdb, which kept in-frame rearrangements only. Such tables lose some clones; where checked, under half of the loss comes from unresolved V genes, and the rest has no known cause. The sample includes 50,000 to 65,000 clones, with roughly nine tenths observed a single time. Approximately 3.5% of the sample belongs to the ten largest clones. The sample consisted of blood. These receptors originate from a boy aged 5-17 years with severe ulcerative colitis.

The chain is built from TRBV5-6 and TRBJ1-1; D might be TRBD1 (5 bases). There are 14 residues in the CDR3. V was cut by 1 base and J by 0 bases, with 7 bases left in between. Germline CDR1 is SGHDT and CDR2 is YYEEEE. CDR3 sequence (DNA): TGTGCCAGCAGCTTGTCCAGGGTGAACACTGAAGCTTTCTTT. Protein sequence: CASSLSRVNTEAFF.

The J gene is TRBJ2-3, the V gene TRBV30; D possibly uses TRBD1 or TRBD2 (5 bases each). Trimming removed 3 bases at V and 3 bases at J, with 13 bases between. The CDR3 has 14 residues. The V gene's germline CDR1 is GTSNPN and CDR2 SVGIG (reference sequence). The CDR3 nucleotides are TGTGCCTGGAGCCGGGGCGTGCGGACAGATACGCAGTATTTT. Protein product: CAWSRGVRTDTQYF.

The CDR3 spells CASSLAIRESATEAFF. The CDR3 region has the DNA TGTGCCAGCAGCTTAGCGATAAGGGAATCTGCCACTGAAGCTTTCTTT. This chain connects TRBV7-4 to TRBJ1-1; D is unclear. This CDR3 has 16 amino acids. Germline CDR1 SGHVT, CDR2 SQSDAQ. Trimming shortened V by 0 bases and J by 4 bases, and 15 bases separated the two germline ends.

V gene TRBV2 combines with J gene TRBJ1-2, with D perhaps TRBD1 (6 bases). V gave up 3 bases and J gave up 1 base, with 21 bases separating them. The CDR3 has 18 residues. The V gene's germline CDR1 is SNHLY and CDR2 FYNNEI. This CDR3 reads CASSDRGLTGTINYGYTF. Written as DNA, the CDR3 is TGTGCCAGCAGTGACCGGGGATTAACCGGGACAATTAACTATGGCTACACCTTC.

This chain uses TRBV5-1 with TRBJ2-1; D possibly corresponds to TRBD2 (6 bases). In germline, CDR1 is SGHRS, CDR2 YFSETQ. The CDR3 totals 15 residues. V gave up 4 bases and J gave up 0 bases, with 11 bases separating them. The CDR3 spells CASSRDGSSYNEQFF. The CDR3 DNA reads as TGCGCCAGCAGCCGGGACGGGAGCTCCTACAATGAGCAGTTCTTC.

This clone was recorded once. V and J are TRBV11-3 and TRBJ2-7; 15 nucleotides align to TRBD2. V lost 6 bases and J lost 2; bases outside the gene matches: 8. CDR1 is SGHNT, CDR2 YENEEA, per germline. The CDR3 has 17 residues. The CDR3, as DNA: TGTGCCAGCAGTCCTGGACTAGCGGGAGGGGACCCCTACGAGCAGTACTTC. Amino acid sequence: CASSPGLAGGDPYEQYF.

The chain recombines TRBV15 with TRBJ2-7; 7 bases match TRBD1. Losses at the gene ends were 8 bases for V and 2 bases for J; bases not matched to a gene: 3. CDR3 size: 12 residues. Germline values: CDR1 LNHNV, CDR2 YYDKDF (reference sequence). The CDR3 nucleotides are TGTGCCACCGGACAGGCAACCTACGAGCAGTACTTC. Protein sequence: CATGQATYEQYF.

V is TRBV30 and J is TRBJ2-1; D gene ambiguous. V lost 0 bases, J lost 5 bases, and 2 bases lay in between. Germline V gene lookup returns CDR1 GTSNPN and CDR2 SVGIG (reference sequence). The CDR3 is 11 amino acids. The CDR3: CAWSVNNEQFF. CDR3 nucleotides: TGTGCCTGGAGTGTAAACAATGAGCAGTTCTTC.

The CDR3 DNA is TGTGCCAGTAGTATGGATCTAGGATTTGGGAGCGAGCAGTACTTC. It specifies CASSMDLGFGSEQYF. This chain joins TRBV19 and TRBJ2-7; D may be TRBD2 (5 bases). The germline V and J ends were trimmed by 3 bases and 6 bases, with 18 bases remaining between them. Germline lookup yields CDR1 LNHDA and CDR2 SQIVND (reference sequence). CDR3 length equals 15 residues. The full variable domain, its missing parts supplied by reference TRBV19 and TRBJ2-7, is DGGITQSPKYLFRKEGQNVTLSCEQNLNHDAMYWYRQDPGQGLRLIYYSQIVNDFQKGDIAEGYSVSREKKESFPLTVTSAQKNPTAFYLCASSMDLGFGSEQYFGPGTRLTVT.

V is TRBV4-1 and J is TRBJ2-4; 8 nucleotides match TRBD2. The V and J ends lost 1 base and 2 bases, in that order; junction bases with no gene match: 7. CDR1 MGHRA and CDR2 YSYEKL come from the germline V gene. This CDR3 is built from 17 residues. The CDR3 here is CASSQGVAGQTKNIQYF. CDR3 in DNA: TGCGCCAGCAGCCAAGGGGTAGCGGGGCAAACCAAAAACATTCAGTACTTC.

This clone has a single count. The chain is built from TRBV11-2 and TRBJ2-7; D could derive from TRBD1 or TRBD2 (5 bases each). V lost 7 bases and J lost 6, with 19 bases in between. Germline assignment: CDR1 SGHAT and CDR2 FQNNGV. The CDR3 has 14 amino acids. The CDR3, as DNA: TGTGCCAGCACCTTGGGGACGCCAGACGGCGAGCAGTACTTC. Translating gives CASTLGTPDGEQYF.

In its sample, this clone was seen once. The chain carries TRBV2 and TRBJ1-5, with D possibly being TRBD1 (5 bases). This CDR3 has 15 residues. V lost 2 bases and J lost 4, with 12 bases in between. CDR1 is SNHLY, CDR2 FYNNEI, per germline. As DNA, the CDR3 is TGTGCCAGCAGTGAATCGACAGAACTGAATCAGCCCCAGCATTTT. It is translated as CASSESTELNQPQHF.

This chain joins TRBV30 and TRBJ2-7; 12 nucleotides agree with TRBD1. CDR1 is GTSNPN, CDR2 SVGIG, per germline (reference sequence). This CDR3 region has 17 residues. V was pared by 3 bases and J by 3 bases, with 12 bases of the junction left unmatched. The CDR3 is CAWRPGTGGKDGYEQYF. CDR3 nucleotide sequence: TGTGCCTGGAGGCCCGGGACAGGGGGCAAGGATGGCTACGAGCAGTACTTC.

This clone was counted a few times. The rearrangement joins TRBV6-5 to TRBJ1-2; D may be TRBD1 (6 bases). The V and J ends lost 0 bases and 8 bases respectively, with 13 bases between them. CDR3 length equals 14 residues. CDR1 MNHEY and CDR2 SVGAGI come from the germline V gene. The CDR3, as DNA: TGTGCCAGCAGTTACTCGGCATCCGGACAGGGCTACACCTTC. Its protein product is CASSYSASGQGYTF.

CDR3 in amino acids: CASSYGDPGSYEQYF. The DNA of the CDR3 is TGTGCCAGCAGTTACGGCGATCCGGGGTCCTACGAGCAGTACTTC. The chain links TRBV6-5 to TRBJ2-7; tentatively, D is TRBD2 (5 bases). Trimming left V 2 bases short and J 1 base short, with 12 bases between. The CDR3 consists of 15 residues. CDR1 and CDR2 (germline): MNHEY, SVGAGI.

The chain employs TRBV11-2 and TRBJ1-1; D unclear. This CDR3 spans 13 amino acids. V was cut by 5 bases and J by 2 bases, with 9 bases left in between. Germline V CDR1 and CDR2: SGHAT, FQNNGV. The CDR3: CASSILLNTEAFF. The CDR3 DNA is TGTGCCAGCAGCATCTTACTTAACACTGAAGCTTTCTTT.